These T cell receptor beta chains were read from a single sample in a study of control samples from healthy donors and cancer patients. The repertoire was sequenced with immunoSEQ multiplex PCR; TCRdb's copy has only in-frame clones and lacks some. The sample lists 95,000 to 150,000 clones, approximately 90% occurring once. The sequenced material came from blood. These receptors were obtained from a woman in her late teens or twenties in good health. The CDR3 runs from the conserved cysteine through the conserved F or W. The order of the fields is clone size, J gene, V gene, CDR3 length, D gene, CDR3 DNA, CDR3 protein. D genes are given only for firm matches. Where a row states a size, it is once, few, many or the class of an expanded clone; other rows omit it.

- | TRBJ1-2 | TRBV7-9 | 14 | - | TGTGCCAGCAGCCCATACCTCCAGGGGTATGGCTACACCTTC | CASSPYLQGYGYTF
- | TRBJ2-1 | TRBV12-3/TRBV12-4 | 13 | TRBD2 | TGTGCCAGCAGAGCGGGGGGGCACAATGAGCAGTTCTTC | CASRAGGHNEQFF
- | TRBJ1-1 | TRBV28 | 15 | TRBD1 | TGTGCCAGCAGCAGACAGGGGGCAATGAACACTGAAGCTTTCTTT | CASSRQGAMNTEAFF
- | TRBJ1-5 | TRBV5-1 | 17 | TRBD1 | TGCGCCAGCAGCTTAGCCCCCACAGGGGGCGGGGGTCAGCCCCAGCATTTT | CASSLAPTGGGGQPQHF
- | TRBJ1-1 | TRBV19 | 13 | - | TGTGCCAGTAGTATGAAGGGCAGAACTGAAGCTTTCTTT | CASSMKGRTEAFF
- | TRBJ2-7 | TRBV7-2 | 13 | - | TGTGCCAGCAGCTTCATTGGCCCCTACGAGCAGTACTTC | CASSFIGPYEQYF
- | TRBJ2-1 | TRBV28 | 16 | TRBD2 | TGTGCCAGCAGTTTAATTGGCCTAGCGGGCTACAATGAGCAGTTCTTC | CASSLIGLAGYNEQFF
- | TRBJ1-2 | TRBV7-2 | 14 | - | TGTGCCAGCAGCTTACATACAGGTGTTAGTGGCTACACCTTC | CASSLHTGVSGYTF
- | TRBJ2-5 | TRBV7-9 | 15 | TRBD1 | TGTGCCAGCAGCCTGGGACAGGGGGCGATGGAGACCCAGTACTTC | CASSLGQGAMETQYF
- | TRBJ1-1 | TRBV29-1 | 14 | - | TGCAGCGTTAGCACGTCTTCTATGAACACTGAAGCTTTCTTT | CSVSTSSMNTEAFF
- | TRBJ1-1 | TRBV5-1 | 12 | - | TGCGCCAGCAGCTCGGGGAACACTGAAGCTTTCTTT | CASSSGNTEAFF
- | TRBJ1-6 | TRBV4-3 | 16 | - | TGCGCCAGCAGCCAAGGACGTGGGCCCTCGCGAATTACCCTCCACTTT | CASSQGRGPSRITLHF
- | TRBJ1-1 | TRBV7-3 | 14 | - | TGTGCCAGCAGCTTAAGGGGCGTGGGGGCTGAAGCTTTCTTT | CASSLRGVGAEAFF
- | TRBJ2-7 | TRBV14 | 16 | - | TGTGCCAGCAGCCAAGCCGACCGGACGGAGACCTACGAGCAGTACTTC | CASSQADRTETYEQYF
- | TRBJ2-7 | TRBV20-1 | 13 | TRBD2 | TGCAGTGCTAGTCCTAGCGGGAACTACGAGCAGTACTTC | CSASPSGNYEQYF
- | TRBJ2-7 | TRBV7-2 | 14 | TRBD2 | TGTGCCAGCAGGCCTAGGACTAGCTTCTACGAGCAGTACTTC | CASRPRTSFYEQYF
- | TRBJ2-3 | TRBV24-1 | 16 | - | TGTGCCACCAGTGATCGGAACAGGGAAGTAGCCGATACGCAGTATTTT | CATSDRNREVADTQYF
- | TRBJ2-2 | TRBV7-3 | 16 | - | TGTGCCAGCAGCTTAACGGGGGCTAGCAAGAACGGGGAGCTGTTTTTT | CASSLTGASKNGELFF
- | TRBJ1-1 | TRBV28 | 11 | - | TGTGCCAGTCGACAGAAGGCCGAAGCTTTCTTT | CASRQKAEAFF
- | TRBJ1-1 | TRBV15 | 16 | - | TGTGCCACCAGCAGAGATAAGGGCAGGGTGAACACTGAAGCTTTCTTT | CATSRDKGRVNTEAFF
once | TRBJ1-2 | TRBV6-5 | 13 | TRBD1 | TGTGCCAGCACCCAGGACAGGGGAAAGGACTACACCTTC | CASTQDRGKDYTF
- | TRBJ1-2 | TRBV18 | 16 | - | TGTGCCAGCTCTCCCCCCCCGGAGGGCGCGGGCTATGGCTACACCTTC | CASSPPPEGAGYGYTF